Detailed here is one TCR beta chain. The target antigen is unknown. Between the trimmed V and J ends, which lost 5 bases and 2 bases, there was a span of 13 bases. CDR3 length: 14 residues. Germline V gene lookup returns CDR1 SEHNR and CDR2 FQNEAQ (reference sequence). Once sorted, every population was more than 95% pure. Every bit of the isolated RNA underwent reverse transcription, so sequencing read expressed TCRB transcripts. Clones were read by immunoSEQ multiplex PCR, and TCRdb kept only the in-frame ones, dropping some. The data contain 150,000 to 200,000 clones, roughly 60% of them singletons. This specimen belongs to a study of beta chain features in type 1 diabetes. Study results and caveats: Researchers report that Type 1 diabetes patients had moderately but significantly shorter TCRB CDR3s across all four CD4+ subsets.

Sequencing was carried out using naive CD4+ T cells from blood. The clonotype comes from a man aged 25-45 years with type 1 diabetes. V is TRBV7-9 and J is TRBJ2-7, with unresolved D. The CDR3 DNA follows: TGTGCCAGCAGCCCTCCCGGACCCGCCTACGAGCAGTACTTC. Its protein product is CASSPPGPAYEQYF.